The 12 T cell receptor beta chains below were found in one sample sequenced in a study of cytomegalovirus exposure and HLA in healthy donors. PCR primers comprised 60 Vbeta and 13 Jbeta primers. This table comes from immunoSEQ multiplex PCR, and its TCRdb copy is limited to in-frame clones, with some not included. The sample holds approximately 190,000 clones; roughly 74% are singletons and the top ten take approximately 14%. The source material was PBMCs. Source of these receptors: a young woman in good health and CMV-seropositive.

This clone has a single count. This chain connects TRBV11-2 to TRBJ1-2; possible D gene TRBD1, 5 bases. Trimming took off 5 bases at V and 0 bases at J, with 10 bases between the two ends. The CDR3 extends over 14 amino acids. Germline CDR1 and CDR2: SGHAT and FQNNGV. The DNA of the CDR3 is TGTGCCAGCAGCCCCTGGGGGGCTAACTATGGCTACACCTTC. Amino acid sequence: CASSPWGANYGYTF.

In its sample, this clone was seen a few times. V is TRBV11-1 and J is TRBJ1-2; possible D gene TRBD1, 6 bases. V lost 5 bases and J lost 4, with 14 bases in between. The CDR3 covers 14 residues. Germline V gene sequence: CDR1 SGHAT, CDR2 FQDESV (reference sequence). CDR3 nucleotide sequence: TGTGCCAGCAGCCGGAACAGGGATTCCTATGGCTACACCTTC. Translation: CASSRNRDSYGYTF. Drawing the rest from reference TRBV11-1 and TRBJ1-2, the complete variable domain is EAEVAQSPRYKITEKSQAVAFWCDPISGHATLYWYRQILGQGPELLVQFQDESVVDDSQLPKDRFSAERLKGVDSTLKIQPAELGDSAMYLCASSRNRDSYGYTFGSGTRLTVV.

V is TRBV28 and J is TRBJ2-1, with 9 bases fitting TRBD1. This CDR3 region has 13 residues. CDR1 and CDR2 (germline): MDHEN, SYDVKM. V lost 4 bases and J lost 6; bases outside the gene matches: 1. The CDR3 region has the DNA TGTGCCAGCAGTTGGGACAGGGCCAATGAGCAGTTCTTC. Protein sequence: CASSWDRANEQFF. The full variable domain, with the rest looked up from reference TRBV28 and TRBJ2-1, is DVKVTQSSRYLVKRTGEKVFLECVQDMDHENMFWYRQDPGLGLRLIYFSYDVKMKEKGDIPEGYSVSREKKERFSLILESASTNQTSMYLCASSWDRANEQFFGPGTRLTVL.

V is TRBV6-1 and J is TRBJ2-7; 7 positions agree with TRBD2. The CDR3 is 13 amino acids. The V gene end was trimmed by 3 bases and the J gene end by 7 bases; junction bases not matched to a gene: 6. Germline CDR1 and CDR2: MNHNS and SASEGT. CDR3 DNA: TGTGCCAGCAGTGAGCGGGGGTCCTTGGAGCAGTACTTC. Protein product: CASSERGSLEQYF.

The rearrangement joins TRBV11-3 to TRBJ2-5, with 7 bases aligning to TRBD1. TRBJ2-7 explains the end of the DNA better; the J call may be wrong. Germline-derived CDR1 and CDR2 are SGHNT and YENEEA. This CDR3 spans 16 amino acids. CDR3 DNA sequence: TGTGCCAGCAGCCCCCGGGGTACAGGGACAGCCTACGAGCAGTACTTC. Its translation is CASSPRGTGTAYEQYF.

This clone was seen once. The chain couples TRBV25-1 to TRBJ2-1, with D unclear. CDR1 and CDR2 from the germline V gene are MGHDK and SYGVNS. Trimming cost V 3 bases and J 2 bases, with 11 bases left between them. CDR3 length: 15 amino acids. The CDR3 region has the DNA TGTGCCAGCAGTGATCCCGGCGGTACCTACAATGAGCAGTTCTTC. Its protein product is CASSDPGGTYNEQFF. Looking up the rest from reference TRBV25-1 and TRBJ2-1 gives the full variable domain: EADIYQTPRYLVIGTGKKITLECSQTMGHDKMYWYQQDPGMELHLIHYSYGVNSTEKGDLSSESTVSRIRTEHFPLTLESARPSHTSQYLCASSDPGGTYNEQFFGPGTRLTVL.

This rearrangement joins TRBV5-6 to TRBJ1-3, with 7 bases fitting TRBD1. This CDR3 is built from 17 residues. After removal of 0 bases from V and 1 base from J, the junction contained 7 bases not matched to a gene. Germline-derived CDR1 and CDR2 are SGHDT and YYEEEE. The CDR3 protein is CASSLVAGGSSGNTIYF. CDR3 DNA sequence: TGTGCCAGCAGCTTGGTAGCAGGGGGGAGTTCTGGAAACACCATATATTTT.

The chain combines TRBV7-2 with TRBJ1-4; 7 bases line up with TRBD1. The V and J ends lost 5 bases and 8 bases, in that order; junction bases with no gene match: 11. CDR1 is SGHTA and CDR2 is FQGNSA in the germline V gene. This CDR3 has 15 residues. The CDR3, as DNA: TGTGCCAGCAGCCGATCGACAGGGCTAGGAGAAAAACTGTTTTTT. Protein sequence: CASSRSTGLGEKLFF.

This clone was seen a few times. The rearrangement uses TRBV2 and TRBJ2-1; D unclear. This CDR3 comprises 13 residues. The germline V gene has CDR1 SNHLY and CDR2 FYNNEI. The ends were cut back, 5 bases at V and 6 bases at J, with 11 bases in the middle. DNA of the CDR3: TGTGCCAGCAGTACCGACTCAAGCAATGAGCAGTTCTTC. Protein sequence: CASSTDSSNEQFF.

The chain recombines TRBV30 with TRBJ2-3; 14 nucleotides line up with TRBD2. V lost 2 bases, J lost 5 bases, and 6 bases stayed unmatched. The CDR3 runs to 16 residues. Germline V CDR1 and CDR2: GTSNPN, SVGIG (reference sequence). The CDR3 region is CAWSRTSGGPRDTQYF. Written as DNA, the CDR3 is TGTGCCTGGAGTCGGACTAGCGGGGGGCCGAGAGATACGCAGTATTTT.

The rearrangement uses TRBV6-6 and TRBJ1-4; TRBD1 matches at 11 bases. The CDR3 is 15 amino acids. Trimming cost V 6 bases and J 6 bases; bases outside gene matches: 6. The germline V gene encodes CDR1 MNHNY and CDR2 SVGAGI (reference sequence). The CDR3 is CASRTGGQGDEKLFF. The CDR3 DNA reads as TGTGCCAGCAGAACGGGGGGACAGGGGGATGAAAAACTGTTTTTT.

This CDR3 reads CAWTSGWYQETQYF. The CDR3 DNA follows: TGTGCCTGGACTAGCGGGTGGTACCAAGAGACCCAGTACTTC. The chain employs TRBV30 and TRBJ2-5; 8 bases fit TRBD2. Trimming took 4 bases from V and 0 from J; bases not matched to a gene: 4. The CDR3 runs to 14 residues. Looked up from germline, CDR1 is GTSNPN and CDR2 is SVGIG (reference sequence).